This T cell receptor (beta chain) was captured by sequencing in a study of T cells in Graves' hyperthyroidism and ophthalmopathy. Study findings and constraints: Prediction of ophthalmopathy progression came a median about 6 months pre-onset.

The CDR3 covers 14 residues. Germline CDR1 reads DFQATT; CDR2 reads SNEGSKA (reference sequence). The PBMCs had their origin in 7.5 to 10 ml of fresh peripheral blood. As concerns this clonotype: Its target is unknown. A read error may be the cause here, since a much bigger clone is one base away.

Authors of the study amplified TCR beta CDR3 regions from RNA transcripts. The study used the HTBI primer set for a first-round RT-PCR of the TCR CDR3. Using its own MiXCR run on the multiplex PCR reads, TCRdb lists one record per CDR3 protein. The data hold 500,000 to 600,000 distinct CDR3 sequences, with 16% observed a single time. The origin of this receptor is a woman aged 18-29 years with Graves' hyperthyroidism. The chain employs TRBV20-1 and TRBJ2-7, with 7 bases matching TRBD2. Sequencing was carried out using blood. The CDR3 protein is CSAWGGSVTYEQSF. The CDR3 nucleotides read TGCAGTGCCTGGGGGGGGAGCGTAACCTACGAGCAGTCCTTC.